The TCR beta chain under discussion was sequenced for a study of blood T cell repertoires in COVID-19. For the study at large: Acute and convalescent COVID-19 specimens originated in the United States, Italy and Spain. T cells, B-cell-depleted T cells, or PBMCs supplied cDNA or gDNA.

Methods used by the authors: Nucleated cell counts were estimated from reference gene primer amplification. The table came from immunoSEQ multiplex PCR; TCRdb's copy has only in-frame clones and leaves some out. Clone size and V and J calls were adopted from that table, with D and trimming inferred from the DNA. The sample contains 65,000 or so clones, approximately 82% of which appear only once. The CDR3 is 16 amino acids. CDR1 and CDR2 from the germline V gene are MGHDK and SYGVNS. Trimming at V came to 3 bases and at J to 6 bases, leaving 9 bases not matched to a gene. This clonotype was sampled from a man aged 60-69 years with acute or convalescent COVID-19. Sequenced sample: peripheral blood. The gene calls are TRBV25-1 and TRBJ1-4; 8 bases align to TRBD1. The CDR3 DNA follows: TGTGCCAGCAGTGATGACAGGGGAGGGGATTATGAAAAACTGTTTTTT. This encodes CASSDDRGGDYEKLFF. Based on the CDR3 plus reference TRBV25-1 and TRBJ1-4, the full variable domain is EADIYQTPRYLVIGTGKKITLECSQTMGHDKMYWYQQDPGMELHLIHYSYGVNSTEKGDLSSESTVSRIRTEHFPLTLESARPSHTSQYLCASSDDRGGDYEKLFFGSGTQLSVL.